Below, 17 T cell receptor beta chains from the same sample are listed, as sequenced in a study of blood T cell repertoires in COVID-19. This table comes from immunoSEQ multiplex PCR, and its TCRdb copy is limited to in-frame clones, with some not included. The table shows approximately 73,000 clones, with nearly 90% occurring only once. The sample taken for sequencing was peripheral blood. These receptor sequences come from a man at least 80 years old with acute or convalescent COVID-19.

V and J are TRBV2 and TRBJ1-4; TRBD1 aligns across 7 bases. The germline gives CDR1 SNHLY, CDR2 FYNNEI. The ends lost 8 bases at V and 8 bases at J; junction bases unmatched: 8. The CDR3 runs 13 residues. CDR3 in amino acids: CASRGGGNEKLFF. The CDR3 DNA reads TGTGCCAGCCGAGGAGGGGGCAACGAAAAACTGTTTTTT.

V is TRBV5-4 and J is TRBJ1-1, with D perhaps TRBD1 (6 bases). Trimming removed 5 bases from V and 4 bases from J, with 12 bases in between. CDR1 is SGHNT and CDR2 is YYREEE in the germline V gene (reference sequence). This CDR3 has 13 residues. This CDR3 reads CASRETGSTEAFF. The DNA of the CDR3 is TGTGCCAGCAGGGAGACAGGCTCCACTGAAGCTTTCTTT.

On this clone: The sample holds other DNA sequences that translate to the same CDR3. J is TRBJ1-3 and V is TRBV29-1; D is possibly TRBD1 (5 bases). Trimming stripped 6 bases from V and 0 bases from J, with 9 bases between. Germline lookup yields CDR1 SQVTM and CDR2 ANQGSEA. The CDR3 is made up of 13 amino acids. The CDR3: CSVRQSSGNTIYF. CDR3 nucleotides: TGCAGCGTAAGACAGAGCTCTGGAAACACCATATATTTT.

CDR3 region: CASSFQGTEQFF. Written as DNA, the CDR3 is TGTGCCAGCAGCTTCCAGGGGACTGAGCAGTTCTTC. The V call is TRBV7-9, the J call TRBJ2-1; maybe TRBD1 (6 bases). V lost 3 bases, J lost 9 bases, and 9 bases lay in between. CDR1 is SEHNR, CDR2 FQNEAQ, per germline (reference sequence). This CDR3 comprises 12 residues.

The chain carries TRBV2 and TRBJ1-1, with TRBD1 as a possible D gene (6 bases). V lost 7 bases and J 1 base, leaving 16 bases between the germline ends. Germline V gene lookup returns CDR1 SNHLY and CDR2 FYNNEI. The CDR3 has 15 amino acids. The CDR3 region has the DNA TGTGCCAGCACCAGCAACAGGGTTAAGAACACTGAAGCTTTCTTT. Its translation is CASTSNRVKNTEAFF.

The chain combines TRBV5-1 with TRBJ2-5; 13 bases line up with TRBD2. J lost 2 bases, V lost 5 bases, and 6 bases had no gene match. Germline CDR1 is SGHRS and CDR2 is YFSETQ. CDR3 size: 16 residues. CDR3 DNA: TGCGCCAGCAGTCGGACTAGCGGGAGAGCACAAGAGACCCAGTACTTC. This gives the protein CASSRTSGRAQETQYF.

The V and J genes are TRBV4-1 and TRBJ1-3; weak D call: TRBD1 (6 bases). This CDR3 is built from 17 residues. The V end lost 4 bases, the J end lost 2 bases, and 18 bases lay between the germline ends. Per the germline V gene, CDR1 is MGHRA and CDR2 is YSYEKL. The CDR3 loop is CASSRPEAGVTGNTIYF. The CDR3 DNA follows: TGCGCCAGCAGCCGCCCCGAGGCAGGGGTCACTGGAAACACCATATATTTT.

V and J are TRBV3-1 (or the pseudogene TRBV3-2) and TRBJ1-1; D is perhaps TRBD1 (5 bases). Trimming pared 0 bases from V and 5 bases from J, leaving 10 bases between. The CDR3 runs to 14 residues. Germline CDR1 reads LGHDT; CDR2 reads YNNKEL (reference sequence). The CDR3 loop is CASSQERGRTEAFF. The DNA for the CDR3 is TGTGCCAGCAGCCAAGAAAGGGGAAGGACTGAAGCTTTCTTT.

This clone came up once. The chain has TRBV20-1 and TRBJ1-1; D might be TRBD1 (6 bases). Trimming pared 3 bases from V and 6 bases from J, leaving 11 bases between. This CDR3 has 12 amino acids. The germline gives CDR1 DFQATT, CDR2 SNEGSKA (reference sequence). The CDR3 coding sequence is TGCAGTGCTAGTACAGGGTTCCCTGAAGCTTTCTTT. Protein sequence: CSASTGFPEAFF.

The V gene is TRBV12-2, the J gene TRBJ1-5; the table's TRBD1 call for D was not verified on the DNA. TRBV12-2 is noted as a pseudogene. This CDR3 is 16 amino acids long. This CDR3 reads CASRLGSRGDSQPQHF. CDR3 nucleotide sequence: TGTGCAAGTCGCTTAGGGTCCAGGGGTGATAGTCAGCCCCAGCATTTT.

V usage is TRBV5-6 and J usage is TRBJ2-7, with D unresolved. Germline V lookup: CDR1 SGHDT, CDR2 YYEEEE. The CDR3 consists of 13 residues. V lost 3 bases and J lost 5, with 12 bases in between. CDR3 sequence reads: CASSSAYNDEQYF. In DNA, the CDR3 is TGTGCCAGCAGCTCTGCCTATAACGACGAGCAGTACTTC.

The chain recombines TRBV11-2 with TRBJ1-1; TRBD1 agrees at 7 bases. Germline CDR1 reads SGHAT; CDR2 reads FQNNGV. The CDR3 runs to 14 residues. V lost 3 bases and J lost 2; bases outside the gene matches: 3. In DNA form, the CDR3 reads TGTGCCAGCAGCTTGGGACAGTTTAACACTGAAGCTTTCTTT. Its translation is CASSLGQFNTEAFF. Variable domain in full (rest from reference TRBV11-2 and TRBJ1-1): EAGVAQSPRYKIIEKRQSVAFWCNPISGHATLYWYQQILGQGPKLLIQFQNNGVVDDSQLPKDRFSAERLKGVDSTLKIQPAKLEDSAVYLCASSLGQFNTEAFFGQGTRLTVV.

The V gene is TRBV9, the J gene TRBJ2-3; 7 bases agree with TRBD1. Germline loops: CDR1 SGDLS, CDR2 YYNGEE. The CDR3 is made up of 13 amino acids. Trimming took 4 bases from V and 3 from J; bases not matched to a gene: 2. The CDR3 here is CASSSGGTDTQYF. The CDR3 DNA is TGTGCCAGCAGCTCAGGGGGTACAGATACGCAGTATTTT. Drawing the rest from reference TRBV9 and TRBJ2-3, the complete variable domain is DSGVTQTPKHLITATGQRVTLRCSPRSGDLSVYWYQQSLDQGLQFLIQYYNGEERAKGNILERFSAQQFPDLHSELNLSSLELGDSALYFCASSSGGTDTQYFGPGTRLTVL.

CDR3 sequence: CASSFPGTGGISGNTIYF. CDR3 bases: TGTGCCAGCAGCTTTCCCGGGACAGGGGGTATATCTGGAAACACCATATATTTT. The rearrangement joins TRBV5-5 to TRBJ1-3; the match to TRBD1 covers 11 bases. V was clipped by 2 bases and J by 1 base; unmatched bases: 8. The CDR3 sequence is 18 residues long. CDR1 is SGHKS and CDR2 is YYEKEE in the germline V gene (reference sequence).

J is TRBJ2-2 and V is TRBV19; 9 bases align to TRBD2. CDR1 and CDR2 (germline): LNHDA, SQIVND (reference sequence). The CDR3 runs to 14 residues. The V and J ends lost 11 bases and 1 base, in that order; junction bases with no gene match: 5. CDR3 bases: TGTGCCGTGGGAGCGGGGGGGAACACCGGGGAGCTGTTTTTT. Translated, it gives CAVGAGGNTGELFF.

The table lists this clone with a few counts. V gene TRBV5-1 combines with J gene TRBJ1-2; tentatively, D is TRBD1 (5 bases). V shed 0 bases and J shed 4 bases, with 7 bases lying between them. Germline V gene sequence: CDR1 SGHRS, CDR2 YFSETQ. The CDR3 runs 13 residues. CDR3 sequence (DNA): TGCGCCAGCAGCTTGGGACAGTCCTATGGCTACACCTTC. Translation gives CASSLGQSYGYTF.

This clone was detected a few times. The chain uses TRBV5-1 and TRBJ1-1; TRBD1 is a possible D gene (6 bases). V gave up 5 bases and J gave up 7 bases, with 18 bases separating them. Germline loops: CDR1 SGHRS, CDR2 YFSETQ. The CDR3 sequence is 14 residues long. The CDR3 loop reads CASSRNTGSIEAFF. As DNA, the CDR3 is TGCGCCAGCAGTCGGAATACAGGGTCTATTGAAGCTTTCTTT.